A single T cell receptor (beta chain) is shown here with its context. The read halts 3 residues ahead of the CDR3 end, with the missing end drawn from the germline J gene. Cervical HPV DNA detected by MY09/MY11 PCR, typed by dot-blot. CDR1 is SGHVS and CDR2 is FQNEAQ in the germline V gene. This CDR3 is 15 amino acids long. This record comes from a study of T cells in women clearing cervical HPV infection. Repertoires were generated with immunoSEQ multiplex PCR, while TCRdb's copy carries only in-frame clones and drops some. The table counts about 36,000 clones; about 1.5% lies in the top ten. The chain couples TRBV7-8 to TRBJ1-2; 7 bases fit TRBD1. The TCR sequence derives from a woman aged 18 to 69 with a cervical HPV16 infection that either progressed to CIN3+ or cleared (not recorded which). The sample was blood buffy coat. This CDR3 reads CASSPRTGDLWGYTF. CDR3 bases read: TGTGCCAGCAGCCCCCGTACAGGGGATCTATGGGGC.